A single sample gave rise to the 20 T cell receptor beta chains below, sequenced in a study of CD8 T cells in ankylosing spondylitis. Study findings and constraints: What seemed typical of ankylosing spondylitis blood was a TCR beta motif built from roughly eight highly homologous variants.

MiXCR, applied by TCRdb to the 5' RACE reads, yields one record per CDR3 protein. The data show 670,000 or so distinct CDR3 sequences, under 20% seen once. No antigen has been identified for these receptors. Sequencing used blood, either unsorted or a sorted T cell fraction (not recorded which). The receptor set was obtained from a male donor with ankylosing spondylitis.

The V and J genes are TRBV25-1 and TRBJ2-5; 15 bases match TRBD2. Trimming cost V 2 bases and J 2 bases; bases outside gene matches: 0. The CDR3 loop spans 16 amino acids. CDR1 is MGHDK, CDR2 SYGVNS, per germline. In DNA, the CDR3 is TGTGCCAGCAGTGAAGGGACTAGCGGGGGGCAAGAGACCCAGTACTTC. Its protein product is CASSEGTSGGQETQYF.

Only one count was recorded for this clonotype. The V and J genes are TRBV7-8 and TRBJ2-2; 12 bases agree with TRBD2. The CDR3 sequence is 17 residues long. V trimming: 2 bases; J trimming: 0 bases; junction bases outside the gene matches: 1. Germline-derived CDR1 and CDR2 are SGHVS and FQNEAQ. This CDR3 is CASSLRTSGTNTGELFF. In DNA, the CDR3 is TGTGCCAGCAGCTTAAGGACTAGCGGGACGAACACCGGGGAGCTGTTTTTT.

This chain uses TRBV11-2 with TRBJ2-1; TRBD2 matches 9 bases. The germline V gene encodes CDR1 SGHAT and CDR2 FQNNGV. J gave up 8 bases and V 5 bases, and 13 bases lay outside the gene matches. The CDR3 has 16 residues. In DNA, the CDR3 is TGTGCCAGCAGCGCGGGCGGCGGGGGGGCTCTCCATGAGCAGTTCTTC. Protein product: CASSAGGGGALHEQFF.

In DNA, the CDR3 is TGCAGTGCTAGAAAACGGGCAGGGGCAGATACGCAGTATTTT. It encodes CSARKRAGADTQYF. This chain connects TRBV20-1 to TRBJ2-3; D is perhaps TRBD1 (6 bases). Looked up from germline, CDR1 is DFQATT and CDR2 is SNEGSKA (reference sequence). The V and J ends lost 2 bases and 4 bases respectively, with 13 bases between them. The CDR3 covers 14 residues.

This clonotype was observed a handful of times. The chain is built from TRBV5-4 and TRBJ2-1, with 9 bases that match TRBD1. The CDR3 has 18 residues. Germline V gene lookup returns CDR1 SGHNT and CDR2 YYREEE (reference sequence). The V and J ends lost 9 bases and 0 bases, in that order; junction bases with no gene match: 16. Here the CDR3 reads CAIPGGQGSGSSYNEQFF. CDR3 bases: TGTGCCATCCCTGGGGGACAGGGATCGGGAAGCTCCTACAATGAGCAGTTCTTC. The variable domain in full, with the rest retrieved from reference TRBV5-4 and TRBJ2-1, is ETGVTQSPTHLIKTRGQQVTLRCSSQSGHNTVSWYQQALGQGPQFIFQYYREEENGRGNFPPRFSGLQFPNYSSELNVNALELDDSALYLCAIPGGQGSGSSYNEQFFGPGTRLTVL.

This clonotype was counted a few times. The chain combines TRBV29-1 with TRBJ1-1; D ambiguous. From germline, CDR1 is SQVTM and CDR2 ANQGSEA. The CDR3 loop spans 11 amino acids. Deletions cut 1 base from V and 6 bases from J, with 6 bases between. The CDR3 DNA reads TGCAGCGTTGAAGGATTGGCTGAAGCTTTCTTT. Translation gives CSVEGLAEAFF.

This sequence joins TRBV3-1 and TRBJ1-1; possible D gene TRBD1, 6 bases. The CDR3 loop spans 16 amino acids. The germline V gene has CDR1 LGHDT and CDR2 YNNKEL (reference sequence). Trimming cost V 0 bases and J 4 bases, with 15 bases left between them. CDR3 bases: TGTGCCAGCAGCCAAGAGCCGGGGGCGAGGGGCACTGAAGCTTTCTTT. Residues: CASSQEPGARGTEAFF.

This clonotype appeared a few times. This chain uses TRBV15 with TRBJ2-1; D remains ambiguous. The CDR3 has 12 residues. Germline lookup yields CDR1 LNHNV and CDR2 YYDKDF (reference sequence). The ends were cut back, 5 bases at V and 9 bases at J, with 11 bases in the middle. The CDR3: CATSLGWGEQFF. In DNA form, the CDR3 reads TGTGCCACCAGCCTGGGGTGGGGTGAGCAGTTCTTC.

This clonotype has just a few counts. This chain links TRBV28 with TRBJ1-6, with TRBD1 as a possible D gene (5 bases). Trimming shortened V by 7 bases and J by 7 bases, and 14 bases separated the two germline ends. The CDR3 runs 14 residues. Germline loops: CDR1 MDHEN, CDR2 SYDVKM. CDR3 in amino acids: CASIPGTQNSPLHF. In DNA form, the CDR3 reads TGTGCCAGCATACCGGGGACTCAGAATTCACCCCTCCACTTT.

The gene calls are TRBV24-1 and TRBJ1-6; weak D call: TRBD1 (6 bases). The CDR3 extends over 14 amino acids. V was shortened by 4 bases and J by 10 bases, with 13 bases between the two germline ends. Germline lookup yields CDR1 KGHDR and CDR2 SFDVKD. The CDR3 DNA reads as TGTGCCACCAGTGACTTGGACAGCTCATCACCCCTCCACTTT. It is translated as CATSDLDSSSPLHF.

This clonotype was counted between two and nine times. The chain uses TRBV7-9 and TRBJ2-6; D is unclear. The germline V gene encodes CDR1 SEHNR and CDR2 FQNEAQ (reference sequence). The CDR3 consists of 15 residues. V lost 7 bases and J 0 bases, leaving 10 bases between the germline ends. The CDR3 nucleotides read TGTGCCAGCACCGAACGAGCCTCTGGGGCCAACGTCCTGACTTTC. It translates to CASTERASGANVLTF.

The sample holds a few counts of this clonotype. Germline is not matched at one junction end, which may reflect a read error. The V gene is TRBV7-7, the J gene TRBJ2-7; perhaps TRBD1 as D (6 bases). This CDR3 has 14 residues. CDR1 SSHAT and CDR2 FNYEAQ come from the germline V gene (reference sequence). For the CDR3, the DNA is TGTGCTAGCAGCTTAACCACAGGGACCTCCGAGCAGTACTTC. Protein: CASSLTTGTSEQYF. Full variable domain (rest looked up from reference TRBV7-7 and TRBJ2-7): GAGVSQSPRYKVTKRGQDVTLRCDPISSHATLYWYQQALGQGPEFLTYFNYEAQPDKSGLPSDRFSAERPEGSISTLTIQRTEQRDSAMYRCASSLTTGTSEQYFGPGTRLTVT.

This clonotype turned up a few times. This chain connects TRBV20-1 to TRBJ2-5; 11 bases align to TRBD2. Germline CDR1 reads DFQATT; CDR2 reads SNEGSKA (reference sequence). Trimming cost V 4 bases and J 5 bases; bases outside gene matches: 9. The CDR3 runs 15 residues. The chain's CDR3 is CSATLLAGVGETQYF. The DNA for the CDR3 is TGCAGTGCTACACTACTAGCGGGAGTGGGCGAGACCCAGTACTTC.

This clonotype was detected only a few times. The genes are TRBV15 and TRBJ2-1, with a tentative D call TRBD1 (6 bases). V shed 5 bases and J shed 0 bases, with 17 bases lying between them. Germline CDR1 LNHNV, CDR2 YYDKDF (reference sequence). The CDR3 extends over 17 amino acids. The CDR3 DNA is TGTGCCACCAGCCATAGCCCTCAGGGGAGCTCCTACAATGAGCAGTTCTTC. Encoded protein: CATSHSPQGSSYNEQFF.

Only a few counts were recorded for this clonotype. The CDR3 DNA is TGCAGCGTTTGGGCGGGGGCGGAAAGCAATCAGCCCCAGCATTTT. It translates to CSVWAGAESNQPQHF. This chain links TRBV29-1 with TRBJ1-5; D possibly corresponds to TRBD1 (6 bases). Germline loops: CDR1 SQVTM, CDR2 ANQGSEA. This CDR3 comprises 15 residues. V was trimmed by 5 bases and J by 1 base, leaving 15 bases between them. Variable domain in full (rest from reference TRBV29-1 and TRBJ1-5): SAVISQKPSRDICQRGTSLTIQCQVDSQVTMMFWYRQQPGQSLTLIATANQGSEATYESGFVIDKFPISRPNLTFSTLTVSNMSPEDSSIYLCSVWAGAESNQPQHFGDGTRLSIL.

The V gene is TRBV7-8, the J gene TRBJ1-1, with D maybe TRBD1 (5 bases). This CDR3 contains 15 residues. Germline V gives CDR1 SGHVS, CDR2 FQNEAQ. The ends were cut back, 3 bases at V and 0 bases at J, with 11 bases in the middle. The CDR3 region has the DNA TGTGCCAGCAGCTTTATCAGGGCTATGAACACTGAAGCTTTCTTT. Its translation is CASSFIRAMNTEAFF.

The rearrangement uses TRBV20-1 and TRBJ1-1; weak D call: TRBD1 (5 bases). The CDR3 extends over 13 amino acids. Germline CDR1 and CDR2: DFQATT and SNEGSKA (reference sequence). V lost 6 bases and J 1 base, leaving 12 bases between the germline ends. The CDR3 is CSAPMTANTEAFF. The CDR3 DNA reads as TGCAGTGCCCCTATGACAGCGAACACTGAAGCTTTCTTT.

The chain recombines TRBV7-2 with TRBJ2-5, with 7 nucleotides matching TRBD1. CDR3 length: 13 amino acids. Losses at the gene ends were 5 bases for V and 4 bases for J; bases not matched to a gene: 4. Germline V CDR1 and CDR2: SGHTA, FQGNSA. The DNA of the CDR3 is TGTGCCAGCAGCCCGGACAGGACAGAGACCCAGTACTTC. Translation: CASSPDRTETQYF.

The genes are TRBV9 and TRBJ1-1, with D unresolved. In germline, CDR1 is SGDLS, CDR2 YYNGEE. Deletions cut 0 bases from V and 8 bases from J, with 8 bases between. The CDR3 runs 12 residues. The CDR3 loop reads CASSVVEKEAFF. The CDR3 nucleotides read TGTGCCAGCAGCGTAGTGGAGAAGGAAGCTTTCTTT.

V usage is TRBV2 and J usage is TRBJ2-5; 11 nucleotides align to TRBD2. This CDR3 is built from 15 residues. The trim removed 6 bases at V and 4 bases at J, leaving 7 bases unmatched. Germline V CDR1 and CDR2: SNHLY, FYNNEI. For the CDR3, the DNA is TGTGCCAGCAGGATTGGGCTAGCGGGAGGAGAGACCCAGTACTTC. It codes for CASRIGLAGGETQYF. The full variable domain, with the rest looked up from reference TRBV2 and TRBJ2-5, is EPEVTQTPSHQVTQMGQEVILRCVPISNHLYFYWYRQILGQKVEFLVSFYNNEISEKSEIFDDQFSVERPDGSNFTLKIRSTKLEDSAMYFCASRIGLAGGETQYFGPGTRLLVL.